The 26 T cell receptor beta chains below come from one sample, sequenced in a study of CD8 T cells in ankylosing spondylitis. Study results and caveats: Ankylosing spondylitis blood seemed to carry a telltale TCR beta motif made of under ten highly homologous variants.

Which antigens these TCRs recognize remains unknown. TCRdb independently ran MiXCR on the 5' RACE reads; one entry per CDR3 protein. The sample carries a few hundred thousand distinct CDR3 sequences, under 8.5% recorded once. The specimen was blood, either unsorted or a sorted T cell fraction (not recorded which). The origin of the receptors is a male donor with ankylosing spondylitis.

The chain carries TRBV12-3 or TRBV12-4 and TRBJ2-1; D is perhaps TRBD2 (7 bases). This CDR3 region has 15 residues. V dropped 5 bases and J dropped 7 bases, with 18 bases sitting between them. CDR3 sequence (DNA): TGTGCCAGCAGTCCTATTCGGGGGGCGAGGAATGAGCAGTTCTTC. Amino acid sequence: CASSPIRGARNEQFF.

In its sample, this clonotype was seen a few times. V and J are TRBV20-1 and TRBJ1-2; D not resolved. This CDR3 is built from 11 residues. The germline V gene encodes CDR1 DFQATT and CDR2 SNEGSKA (reference sequence). V was clipped by 3 bases and J by 4 bases, with 6 bases between them. The CDR3 spells CSASVGYGYTF. CDR3 DNA: TGCAGTGCTAGTGTGGGCTATGGCTACACCTTC.

The table lists this clonotype with a few counts. V and J are TRBV28 and TRBJ2-1; tentatively, D is TRBD2 (5 bases). This CDR3 has 13 amino acids. Trimming removed 9 bases at V and 2 bases at J, with 11 bases between. Germline-derived CDR1 and CDR2 are MDHEN and SYDVKM. The CDR3 nucleotides read TGTGCCAGTAAAAGCGGAGCCTACAATGAGCAGTTCTTC. Translating it yields CASKSGAYNEQFF.

There are a few counts of this clonotype. V is TRBV7-6 and J is TRBJ2-5; D is unclear. The CDR3 loop spans 17 amino acids. Deletions cut 1 base from V and 2 bases from J, with 17 bases between. The germline CDR1 and CDR2 sequences are SGHVS and FNYEAQ. CDR3 loop: CASSLGSVRASQETQYF. For the CDR3, the DNA is TGTGCCAGCAGCTTAGGTAGTGTAAGGGCCTCTCAAGAGACCCAGTACTTC. Looking up the rest from reference TRBV7-6 and TRBJ2-5 gives the full variable domain: GAGVSQSPRYKVTKRGQDVALRCDPISGHVSLYWYRQALGQGPEFLTYFNYEAQQDKSGLPNDRFSAERPEGSISTLTIQRTEQRDSAMYRCASSLGSVRASQETQYFGPGTRLLVL.

The chain joins TRBV28 to TRBJ1-5, with D tentatively TRBD1 (6 bases). The CDR3 is 12 amino acids. Deletions cut 7 bases from V and 4 bases from J, with 8 bases between. Germline CDR1 MDHEN, CDR2 SYDVKM. The CDR3 DNA sequence: TGTGCCAGCAAGGGGGTTAATCAGCCCCAGCATTTT. Protein product: CASKGVNQPQHF.

The chain carries TRBV29-1 and TRBJ1-5; no reliable D call. The V end was cut by 6 bases, the J end by 4 bases, with 16 bases between. From germline, CDR1 is SQVTM and CDR2 ANQGSEA. The CDR3 extends over 14 amino acids. Here the CDR3 reads CSVGSVADNQPQHF. In DNA form, the CDR3 reads TGCAGCGTCGGTTCCGTGGCGGATAATCAGCCCCAGCATTTT.

The V gene is TRBV29-1, the J gene TRBJ2-2; 13 positions match TRBD2. This CDR3 is 18 amino acids long. V gave up 6 bases and J gave up 6 bases; unmatched junction bases: 16. CDR1 SQVTM and CDR2 ANQGSEA come from the germline V gene. The CDR3 bases are TGCAGCGTCGTTTCACCGGGACTAGCGGGAACCAACCCCGGGGAGCTGTTTTTT. Encoded protein: CSVVSPGLAGTNPGELFF.

Only a few counts were recorded for this clonotype. V and J are TRBV5-1 and TRBJ1-4; 8 bases line up with TRBD1. V was pared by 6 bases and J by 7 bases, with 8 bases of the junction left unmatched. The CDR3 is 14 amino acids. Germline CDR1 reads SGHRS; CDR2 reads YFSETQ. CDR3 loop: CASTTGTGLEKLFF. The CDR3 DNA follows: TGCGCCAGCACCACCGGGACAGGACTTGAAAAACTGTTTTTT.

The CDR3 protein is CASNELAKNIQYF. CDR3 DNA sequence: TGTGCCAGCAATGAGTTAGCCAAAAACATTCAGTACTTC. This chain connects TRBV28 to TRBJ2-4; D not resolved. CDR1 is MDHEN and CDR2 is SYDVKM in the germline V gene. CDR3 size: 13 residues. The V end was cut by 7 bases, the J end by 0 bases, with 7 bases between.

The table lists this clonotype with a few counts. The chain employs TRBV7-2 and TRBJ1-2; 7 bases are a match to TRBD1. Germline assignment: CDR1 SGHTA and CDR2 FQGNSA. V gave up 2 bases and J gave up 4 bases; unmatched junction bases: 10. The CDR3 has 16 residues. The CDR3 DNA follows: TGTGCCAGCAGCTTAACTTCCCGGACAGGTGGCTATGGCTACACCTTC. This sequence encodes CASSLTSRTGGYGYTF.

This clonotype has at least ten counts. This sequence joins TRBV12-3 or TRBV12-4 and TRBJ2-7; perhaps D is TRBD1 or TRBD2 (5 bases each). The CDR3 consists of 14 residues. V lost 2 bases, J lost 6 bases, and 14 bases lay in between. The CDR3 loop reads CASSLQGFGTEQYF. The CDR3 coding sequence is TGTGCCAGCAGTTTACAAGGATTTGGGACCGAGCAGTACTTC.

This clonotype was seen ten or more times. The chain couples TRBV7-9 to TRBJ2-3; the match to TRBD2 covers 7 bases. This CDR3 contains 14 residues. V was pared by 5 bases and J by 0 bases, with 2 bases of the junction left unmatched. Per the germline V gene, CDR1 is SEHNR and CDR2 is FQNEAQ (reference sequence). Here the CDR3 reads CASSQGLSTDTQYF. The CDR3 bases are TGTGCCAGCAGCCAGGGACTAAGCACAGATACGCAGTATTTT.

Note on this clonotype: Being one base from a much bigger clone, this may be a read error. The rearrangement joins TRBV5-1 to TRBJ2-3; D unresolved. Germline assignment: CDR1 SGHRS and CDR2 YFSETQ. Trimming took off 0 bases at V and 0 bases at J, with 8 bases between the two ends. The CDR3 has 15 amino acids. The CDR3 DNA sequence: TGCGCCAGCAGCTTGGAAATAGGGAGCACAGATACGCAGTATTTT. Translated, it gives CASSLEIGSTDTQYF.

This clonotype was found many times. The chain joins TRBV27 to TRBJ1-4; TRBD1 matches at 10 bases. The CDR3 totals 14 residues. Germline CDR1 MNHEY, CDR2 SMNVEV (reference sequence). V was clipped by 6 bases and J by 8 bases; unmatched bases: 6. This CDR3 is CASRRQGAEEKLFF. The CDR3 DNA reads TGTGCCAGCAGAAGACAGGGGGCCGAGGAAAAACTGTTTTTT.

The rearrangement links TRBV4-2 to TRBJ2-7; possibly TRBD2 for D (5 bases). The ends were cut back, 4 bases at V and 0 bases at J, with 19 bases in the middle. The germline gives CDR1 LGHNA, CDR2 YNFKEQ. The length of the CDR3 is 17 residues. CDR3 sequence: CASSPPRRGRSSYEQYF. The CDR3 coding sequence is TGTGCCAGCAGCCCGCCGCGTAGAGGGAGAAGCTCCTACGAGCAGTACTTC.

In its sample, this clonotype was seen many times. The chain joins TRBV28 to TRBJ2-2; D call uncertain. The ends were cut back, 2 bases at V and 5 bases at J, with 6 bases in the middle. The CDR3 runs to 13 residues. Germline lookup yields CDR1 MDHEN and CDR2 SYDVKM. CDR3 amino acids: CASSLEGTGELFF. The CDR3, as DNA: TGTGCCAGCAGTTTAGAAGGGACCGGGGAGCTGTTTTTT.

This clonotype was detected a few times. The chain has TRBV5-1 and TRBJ2-5, with 9 bases matching TRBD2. Germline V lookup: CDR1 SGHRS, CDR2 YFSETQ. The ends lost 7 bases at V and 2 bases at J; junction bases unmatched: 12. The CDR3 is 16 amino acids. The CDR3 here is CASSPSAAGGQETQYF. The CDR3 nucleotides read TGCGCCAGCTCCCCAAGTGCGGCGGGAGGGCAAGAGACCCAGTACTTC.

V and J are TRBV24-1 and TRBJ2-1, with D possibly being TRBD1 (6 bases). The CDR3 is made up of 13 amino acids. Trimming stripped 9 bases from V and 0 bases from J, with 8 bases between. Germline CDR1 is KGHDR and CDR2 is SFDVKD. The CDR3 loop reads CATEGDSYNEQFF. CDR3 DNA sequence: TGTGCCACCGAGGGGGACTCCTACAATGAGCAGTTCTTC.

In this sample, this clonotype turned up a few times. The chain is built from TRBV20-1 and TRBJ1-1; D might be TRBD1 (5 bases). The CDR3 totals 13 residues. The germline V gene encodes CDR1 DFQATT and CDR2 SNEGSKA (reference sequence). Trimming removed 3 bases from V and 0 bases from J, with 8 bases in between. CDR3 in DNA: TGCAGTGCTAGGGGGGAATTGAACACTGAAGCTTTCTTT. The encoded protein is CSARGELNTEAFF.

Many counts were recorded for this clonotype. The CDR3 nucleotides read TGCGCCAGCAGCCAACTCGAGATAGGACCGCTCCAAGAGACCCAGTACTTC. Residues: CASSQLEIGPLQETQYF. This sequence joins TRBV4-1 and TRBJ2-5; D ambiguous. The V end was cut by 2 bases, the J end by 1 base, with 17 bases between. Germline V CDR1 and CDR2: MGHRA, YSYEKL. The CDR3 runs 17 residues.

J is TRBJ2-7 and V is TRBV2; TRBD1 matches 7 bases. After removal of 7 bases from V and 0 bases from J, the junction contained 9 bases not matched to a gene. CDR3 length equals 15 residues. The V gene's germline CDR1 is SNHLY and CDR2 FYNNEI. In DNA, the CDR3 is TGTGCCAGCAAGCCGGACAGGTCGGGCTCCTACGAGCAGTACTTC. Translation: CASKPDRSGSYEQYF.

The V gene is TRBV6-2 or TRBV6-3, the J gene TRBJ2-1, with 8 bases matching TRBD1. There are 14 residues in the CDR3. Germline V gene data show CDR1 as MNHEY and CDR2 as SVGEGT. With 7 bases clipped from V and 0 bases from J, the junction kept 2 bases outside the gene matches. The CDR3 protein is CASTTGGSYNEQFF. The CDR3 DNA sequence: TGTGCCAGCACTACAGGGGGCTCCTACAATGAGCAGTTCTTC.

This clonotype was counted between two and nine times. This chain links TRBV20-1 with TRBJ2-5; D ambiguous. The CDR3 runs 15 residues. Germline-derived CDR1 and CDR2 are DFQATT and SNEGSKA (reference sequence). V lost 0 bases and J 1 base, leaving 12 bases between the germline ends. CDR3 loop: CSARDSRSSQETQYF. The DNA of the CDR3 is TGCAGTGCTAGAGACTCCCGGAGCAGCCAAGAGACCCAGTACTTC.

This clonotype was observed a few times. V is TRBV20-1 and J is TRBJ1-1; 7 bases match TRBD1. The CDR3 is 16 residues long. V trimming: 0 bases; J trimming: 3 bases; junction bases outside the gene matches: 10. Per the germline V gene, CDR1 is DFQATT and CDR2 is SNEGSKA (reference sequence). Written as DNA, the CDR3 is TGCAGTGCTAGAGATCTTAGGACAGGCGACTACACTGAAGCTTTCTTT. Translated: CSARDLRTGDYTEAFF.

The rearrangement joins TRBV2 to TRBJ1-5, with 10 bases matching TRBD1. V shed 3 bases and J 2 bases; nucleotides not matched to a gene: 7. CDR1 is SNHLY and CDR2 is FYNNEI in the germline V gene. The CDR3 spans 17 residues. CDR3 region: CASSDPTGGIGNQPQHF. The CDR3 coding sequence is TGTGCCAGCAGTGATCCGACAGGGGGCATTGGCAATCAGCCCCAGCATTTT.

This clonotype appeared a few times. The CDR3 DNA sequence: TGTGCCAGCAGTTACTCCTGGACGGATAATGAGCAGTTCTTC. Translating it yields CASSYSWTDNEQFF. V and J are TRBV6-5 and TRBJ2-1; D uncertain. V gave up 0 bases and J gave up 7 bases, with 10 bases separating them. Germline V gene sequence: CDR1 MNHEY, CDR2 SVGAGI. There are 14 residues in the CDR3.